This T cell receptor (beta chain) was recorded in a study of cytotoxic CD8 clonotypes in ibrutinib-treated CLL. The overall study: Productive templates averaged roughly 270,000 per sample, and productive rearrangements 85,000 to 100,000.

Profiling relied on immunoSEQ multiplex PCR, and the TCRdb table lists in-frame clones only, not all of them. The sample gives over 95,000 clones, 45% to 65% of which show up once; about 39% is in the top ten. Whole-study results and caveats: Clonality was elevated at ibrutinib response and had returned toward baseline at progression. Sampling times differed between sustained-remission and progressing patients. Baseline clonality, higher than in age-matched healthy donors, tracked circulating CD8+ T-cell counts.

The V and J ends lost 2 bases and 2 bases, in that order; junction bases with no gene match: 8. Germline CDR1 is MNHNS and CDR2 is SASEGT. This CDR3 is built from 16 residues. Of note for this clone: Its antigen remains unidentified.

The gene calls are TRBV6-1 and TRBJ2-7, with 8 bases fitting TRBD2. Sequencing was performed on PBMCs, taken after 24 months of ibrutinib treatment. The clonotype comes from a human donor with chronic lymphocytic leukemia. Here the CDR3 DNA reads TGTGCCAGCAGTGAATATTCTGGCGGGGGGACCTACGAGCAGTACTTC. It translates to CASSEYSGGGTYEQYF.